These 27 T cell receptor beta chains came from one sample sequenced in a study of cytomegalovirus exposure and HLA in healthy donors. PCR employed 60 Vbeta and 13 Jbeta primers. TCRdb keeps only in-frame clones here, not all; method: immunoSEQ multiplex PCR. In the table there are about 94,000 clones, around 73% of which are singletons. The sample was PBMCs. The source is a woman aged 60-70 years in good health and CMV-seronegative.

Only a few counts were recorded for this clone. V usage is TRBV20-1 and J usage is TRBJ1-2; possibly TRBD1 for D (5 bases). This CDR3 has 11 amino acids. From germline, CDR1 is DFQATT and CDR2 SNEGSKA (reference sequence). Trimming left V 3 bases short and J 5 bases short, with 7 bases between. CDR3 bases: TGCAGTGCTAGTCCAGGGTATGGCTACACCTTC. The encoded protein is CSASPGYGYTF.

On this clone: One end of the junction is discordant with germline, which a read error may explain. Other DNA sequences in this specimen translate into the identical CDR3. This sequence joins TRBV25-1 and TRBJ1-6; 7 positions agree with TRBD1. Germline CDR1 MGHDK, CDR2 SYGVNS. The CDR3 is 14 amino acids. The DNA of the CDR3 is TGTGCCAACCGGGACAGAGAGGTTAATTCCCCCCTCCACTTT. Its translation is CANRDREVNSPLHF.

The rearrangement links TRBV4-3 to TRBJ2-7; 10 bases map to TRBD2. The CDR3 loop spans 15 amino acids. V lost 1 base, J lost 3 bases, and 3 bases stayed unmatched. Germline lookup yields CDR1 LGHNA and CDR2 YSLEER. In nucleotides, the CDR3 is TGCGCCAGCAGCCAAGGGAGGACTAGCGGCTACGAGCAGTACTTC. Translation: CASSQGRTSGYEQYF.

This sequence joins TRBV15 and TRBJ2-2; 10 nucleotides match TRBD2. V trimming: 1 base; J trimming: 5 bases; junction bases outside the gene matches: 13. CDR3 length: 19 amino acids. Germline CDR1 LNHNV, CDR2 YYDKDF (reference sequence). The CDR3 loop reads CATSRGRKRGGRGTGELFF. DNA of the CDR3: TGTGCCACCAGCAGAGGCCGTAAGCGGGGGGGCCGCGGAACCGGGGAGCTGTTTTTT.

As DNA, the CDR3 is TGTGCCAGTAGTCTCGGGACTAGCGGACACAATGAGCAGTTCTTC. Its protein product is CASSLGTSGHNEQFF. The V gene is TRBV19, the J gene TRBJ2-1, with 11 bases matching TRBD2. The ends lost 5 bases at V and 5 bases at J; junction bases unmatched: 5. There are 15 residues in the CDR3. The germline V gene encodes CDR1 LNHDA and CDR2 SQIVND (reference sequence).

This clone has only a few counts. The chain uses TRBV7-9 and TRBJ1-3; 7 nucleotides agree with TRBD1. The V gene's germline CDR1 is SEHNR and CDR2 FQNEAQ (reference sequence). Trimming took 11 bases from V and 0 from J; bases not matched to a gene: 7. The CDR3 extends over 14 amino acids. The CDR3 here is CAGQQGSSGNTIYF. The CDR3 DNA sequence: TGTGCCGGTCAACAGGGGAGCTCTGGAAACACCATATATTTT.

The J gene is TRBJ1-1, the V gene TRBV7-2, with D perhaps matching TRBD1 (5 bases). Germline V lookup: CDR1 SGHTA, CDR2 FQGNSA. CDR3 length: 15 residues. V was cut by 1 base and J by 2 bases, with 11 bases left in between. This CDR3 is CASSLGGGTNTEAFF. DNA of the CDR3: TGTGCCAGCAGCTTAGGGGGGGGGACCAACACTGAAGCTTTCTTT.

V and J are TRBV19 and TRBJ2-7; 10 nucleotides align to TRBD1. Germline V gene lookup returns CDR1 LNHDA and CDR2 SQIVND (reference sequence). The ends lost 5 bases at V and 3 bases at J; junction bases unmatched: 10. The CDR3 has 16 residues. CDR3 loop: CASSESPGQGFYEQYF. The CDR3 nucleotides are TGTGCCAGTAGTGAATCTCCGGGACAGGGGTTCTACGAGCAGTACTTC. Using reference TRBV19 and TRBJ2-7 for the parts outside the CDR3, the full variable domain is DGGITQSPKYLFRKEGQNVTLSCEQNLNHDAMYWYRQDPGQGLRLIYYSQIVNDFQKGDIAEGYSVSREKKESFPLTVTSAQKNPTAFYLCASSESPGQGFYEQYFGPGTRLTVT.

The chain links TRBV5-1 to TRBJ2-2, with 12 positions matching TRBD1. This CDR3 has 16 residues. Losses at the gene ends were 3 bases for V and 6 bases for J; bases not matched to a gene: 6. CDR1 is SGHRS and CDR2 is YFSETQ in the germline V gene. The CDR3 protein is CASSWIRDRGPGELFF. The CDR3 DNA sequence: TGCGCCAGCAGCTGGATCCGGGACAGGGGGCCCGGGGAGCTGTTTTTT.

The chain recombines TRBV30 with TRBJ2-5; 9 nucleotides line up with TRBD1. This CDR3 is built from 15 residues. Germline CDR1 reads GTSNPN; CDR2 reads SVGIG (reference sequence). The trim removed 5 bases at V and 4 bases at J, leaving 11 bases unmatched. The CDR3 DNA reads as TGTGCCTGGGGAGGCGGACCGGGACAGGGAGAGACCCAGTACTTC. Its translation is CAWGGGPGQGETQYF.

The CDR3 sequence is CASSAGDSFGEQFF. The DNA of the CDR3 is TGCGCCAGCAGCGCCGGGGACAGCTTTGGTGAGCAGTTCTTC. V usage is TRBV5-1 and J usage is TRBJ2-1; 7 bases fit TRBD1. Germline trimming cut 4 bases from V and 9 bases from J; bases unmatched to any gene: 10. The CDR3 totals 14 residues. From germline, CDR1 is SGHRS and CDR2 YFSETQ.

The V and J genes are TRBV6-6 and TRBJ2-1, with 8 nucleotides matching TRBD2. The ends lost 6 bases at V and 8 bases at J; junction bases unmatched: 15. The CDR3 contains 16 residues. Germline V gene data show CDR1 as MNHNY and CDR2 as SVGAGI (reference sequence). The CDR3: CASSPERAGAFYEQFF. CDR3 in DNA: TGTGCCAGCAGCCCTGAACGAGCGGGAGCTTTCTATGAGCAGTTCTTC.

In its sample, this clone was seen a few times. The same CDR3 can be traced to other DNA sequences in this sample. The genes are TRBV4-3 and TRBJ1-4; 8 bases match TRBD1. V lost 4 bases and J lost 4; bases outside the gene matches: 5. CDR1 and CDR2 (germline): LGHNA, YSLEER. This CDR3 is built from 15 residues. As DNA, the CDR3 is TGCGCCAGCAGCCTTGGACAGGGTAATAATGAAAAACTGTTTTTT. It yields the protein CASSLGQGNNEKLFF.

The chain employs TRBV6-5 and TRBJ1-2; D gene ambiguous. The germline V gene has CDR1 MNHEY and CDR2 SVGAGI. V dropped 2 bases and J dropped 6 bases, with 7 bases sitting between them. The CDR3 totals 12 residues. The CDR3 is CASSYAGNGYTF. For the CDR3, the DNA is TGTGCCAGCAGTTACGCGGGGAATGGCTACACCTTC.

This chain uses TRBV4-1 with TRBJ2-5, with 9 nucleotides matching TRBD1. Per the germline V gene, CDR1 is MGHRA and CDR2 is YSYEKL. This CDR3 comprises 17 residues. V was pared by 1 base and J by 4 bases, with 10 bases of the junction left unmatched. CDR3 in amino acids: CASSQVFEGQGSETQYF. CDR3 coding DNA: TGCGCCAGCAGCCAAGTTTTCGAAGGACAGGGGTCAGAGACCCAGTACTTC.

The rearrangement joins TRBV19 to TRBJ2-7, with 8 nucleotides matching TRBD1. Germline V gene data show CDR1 as LNHDA and CDR2 as SQIVND (reference sequence). The CDR3 sequence is 11 residues long. With V trimmed by 11 bases and J by 5 bases, 5 bases remained unmatched. The CDR3 coding sequence is TGTGCCGACAGGGGAAGGGACGAGCAGTACTTC. Translating gives CADRGRDEQYF.

CDR3 region: CASRSGTGGETQYF. CDR3 DNA sequence: TGCGCCAGCAGATCAGGGACAGGGGGAGAGACCCAGTACTTC. V is TRBV5-1 and J is TRBJ2-5, with 11 bases lining up with TRBD1. The CDR3 has 14 amino acids. CDR1 and CDR2 from the germline V gene are SGHRS and YFSETQ. V lost 5 bases to trimming and J lost 4 bases; unmatched junction nucleotides: 4.

The chain links TRBV7-2 to TRBJ2-7; 12 nucleotides match TRBD1. CDR1 and CDR2 (germline): SGHTA, FQGNSA. The J segment lost 4 bases and the V segment lost 5 bases, leaving 9 bases of the junction unmatched. The CDR3 runs to 16 residues. The CDR3 DNA reads as TGTGCCAGCAGCAAATATGGGACAGGGGGCGGGTACGAGCAGTACTTC. As protein: CASSKYGTGGGYEQYF.

This sequence joins TRBV4-3 and TRBJ2-7; D is perhaps TRBD1 (5 bases). Per germline, CDR1 LGHNA and CDR2 YSLEER. Deletions cut 0 bases from V and 3 bases from J, with 15 bases between. The CDR3 loop spans 16 amino acids. The chain's CDR3 is CASSQEAGWGNYEQYF. In nucleotides, the CDR3 is TGCGCCAGCAGCCAAGAGGCAGGATGGGGCAACTACGAGCAGTACTTC.

CDR3 bases: TGTGCCAGCTCACCTAACATTCAGGTACCCCTCGACTATGGCTACACCTTC. Translated, it gives CASSPNIQVPLDYGYTF. The chain links TRBV18 to TRBJ1-2; D unclear. The length of the CDR3 is 17 residues. Trimming took off 3 bases at V and 3 bases at J, with 20 bases between the two ends. CDR1 and CDR2 (germline): KGHSH, LQKENI.

This clone was detected only a few times. Different DNA sequences within this sample yield the same CDR3. CDR3 amino acids: CSAEDKATGEVSSPLHF. The DNA for the CDR3 is TGCAGCGCTGAGGACAAAGCCACAGGGGAGGTGAGTTCACCCCTCCACTTT. The chain recombines TRBV29-1 with TRBJ1-6; 7 bases align to TRBD1. Germline V gene data show CDR1 as SQVTM and CDR2 as ANQGSEA. V shed 7 bases, J shed 9 bases, and the junction held 21 bases outside the gene matches. This CDR3 is built from 17 residues.

J is TRBJ2-3 and V is TRBV18; tentative D call: TRBD2 (6 bases). V was pared by 2 bases and J by 3 bases, with 18 bases between. This CDR3 has 17 amino acids. The V gene's germline CDR1 is KGHSH and CDR2 LQKENI. The CDR3 region has the DNA TGTGCCAGCTCACCAAGGGTCAACGGGAGAAGAACAGATACGCAGTATTTT. Amino acids: CASSPRVNGRRTDTQYF.

The CDR3 DNA reads as TGTGCCAGCAGTTCCCCCAAGAGCGGGAGGGACGAGCAGTACTTC. This encodes CASSSPKSGRDEQYF. This rearrangement joins TRBV28 to TRBJ2-7, with 10 bases lining up with TRBD2. Per the germline V gene, CDR1 is MDHEN and CDR2 is SYDVKM. The trim removed 4 bases at V and 5 bases at J, leaving 8 bases unmatched. The CDR3 consists of 15 residues.

This clone was found a few times. J is TRBJ1-1 and V is TRBV7-9; the D gene is possibly TRBD1 (5 bases). The CDR3 totals 14 residues. Germline lookup yields CDR1 SEHNR and CDR2 FQNEAQ (reference sequence). Trimming removed 5 bases from V and 1 base from J, with 11 bases in between. CDR3 sequence (DNA): TGTGCCAGCAGCGCGCAGGGTACGAACACTGAAGCTTTCTTT. It is translated as CASSAQGTNTEAFF.

V is TRBV7-2 and J is TRBJ2-5; 7 nucleotides line up with TRBD2. This CDR3 spans 15 amino acids. The V gene end was trimmed by 1 base and the J gene end by 2 bases; junction bases not matched to a gene: 4. CDR1 and CDR2 from the germline V gene are SGHTA and FQGNSA. CDR3 DNA sequence: TGTGCCAGCAGCTTAGAACTCGGGGGGCAAGAGACCCAGTACTTC. This sequence encodes CASSLELGGQETQYF.

The rearrangement joins TRBV2 to TRBJ2-3, with D possibly matching TRBD1 (6 bases). V lost 4 bases to trimming and J lost 0 bases, with 8 bases between them. The CDR3 loop spans 14 amino acids. The germline gives CDR1 SNHLY, CDR2 FYNNEI. The CDR3 DNA is TGTGCCAGCAGTGGGACAGTTAGCACAGATACGCAGTATTTT. Its translation is CASSGTVSTDTQYF.

The gene calls are TRBV7-9 and TRBJ2-5, with 9 bases that match TRBD1. CDR1 SEHNR and CDR2 FQNEAQ come from the germline V gene (reference sequence). CDR3 size: 15 residues. Losses at the gene ends were 5 bases for V and 2 bases for J; bases not matched to a gene: 6. CDR3 loop: CASSPGQGRQETQYF. CDR3 in DNA: TGTGCCAGCAGCCCCGGACAGGGGCGACAAGAGACCCAGTACTTC.